This T cell receptor (beta chain) was obtained from a study of control samples from healthy donors and cancer patients. Sequencing was performed with immunoSEQ multiplex PCR; in TCRdb, only in-frame clones are kept and a portion is missing. The profile shows some 98,000 clones, roughly 84% of them singletons. This clone occurred a few times. The CDR3 is made up of 12 amino acids. Trimming left V 8 bases short and J 5 bases short, with 11 bases between. Germline CDR1 reads MNHEY; CDR2 reads SMNVEV (reference sequence). Sequencing was performed on PBMCs. The receptor was derived from a man in his 70s with lung cancer. This chain uses TRBV27 with TRBJ2-3, with D possibly being TRBD2 (6 bases). Here the CDR3 reads CASGDFLDTQYF. CDR3 in DNA: TGTGCCAGCGGGGACTTTCTAGATACGCAGTATTTT.